These T cell receptor beta chains were read from a single sample in a study of T cell responses to AZD1222 COVID-19 vaccine. TCRdb keeps only in-frame clones here, not all; method: immunoSEQ multiplex PCR. The repertoire holds 130,000 to 150,000 clones, with about 92% as singletons. The specimen was peripheral blood, collected on day 0 of AZD1222 vaccination. The source is an adult in good health. Both conserved end residues are part of each CDR3. Fields, in order: D gene, V gene, J gene, clone size, CDR3 protein, CDR3 DNA. D genes are given only for firm matches. Expanded clones are given a class, and other clones once, few, many or no size at all.

-	TRBV5-5	TRBJ1-2	-	CASSPTGRDQRYTF	TGTGCCAGCAGCCCCACGGGCAGGGATCAACGCTACACCTTC
TRBD2	TRBV6-2/TRBV6-3	TRBJ2-1	few	CASSYSRTSYNEQFF	TGTGCCAGCAGTTACTCGCGGACTAGCTACAATGAGCAGTTCTTC
-	TRBV11-3	TRBJ1-3	-	CASSLDPTSGNTIYF	TGTGCCAGCAGCTTAGATCCGACATCTGGAAACACCATATATTTT
TRBD2	TRBV28	TRBJ2-1	-	CASSPSLAGYNEQFF	TGTGCCAGCAGTCCCTCCCTAGCGGGGTACAATGAGCAGTTCTTC
TRBD1	TRBV3-1/TRBV3-2	TRBJ2-7	-	CASSQGTGSFYEQYF	TGTGCCAGCAGCCAAGGGACAGGGTCATTCTACGAGCAGTACTTC
-	TRBV4-3	TRBJ1-3	-	CASSQDFNSGNTIYF	TGCGCCAGCAGCCAAGATTTCAATTCTGGAAACACCATATATTTT
TRBD2	TRBV7-2	TRBJ2-1	-	CAVHSGTRGGEEQFF	TGTGCCGTCCACTCCGGGACTAGGGGGGGTGAAGAGCAGTTCTTC
-	TRBV30	TRBJ1-2	-	CAWSPGTENYGYTF	TGTGCCTGGAGTCCCGGGACGGAGAACTATGGCTACACCTTC
-	TRBV21-1	TRBJ2-1	-	CASSVTSGSYNEQFF	TGTGCCAGCAGCGTAACTAGCGGGAGTTACAATGAGCAGTTCTTC
-	TRBV7-6	TRBJ1-2	-	CASSLIRGGREYGYTF	TGTGCCAGCAGCTTAATTAGGGGGGGGCGCGAGTATGGCTACACCTTC
TRBD1	TRBV5-5	TRBJ1-6	-	CASSLHRGSRFALHF	TGTGCCAGCAGCTTGCACAGGGGATCCCGATTTGCCCTCCACTTT
TRBD2	TRBV4-3	TRBJ2-6	-	CASSQAAGVSGANVLTF	TGCGCCAGCAGCCAAGCGGCGGGGGTCTCTGGGGCCAACGTCCTGACTTTC
TRBD1	TRBV30	TRBJ2-3	-	CAWEGATSTDTQYF	TGTGCCTGGGAGGGGGCAACTAGCACAGATACGCAGTATTTT
TRBD1	TRBV10-3	TRBJ2-7	-	CAISESGQSYEQYF	TGTGCCATCAGTGAGTCGGGACAGTCCTACGAGCAGTACTTC
-	TRBV9	TRBJ2-5	-	CASSENGGQETQYF	TGTGCCAGCAGCGAAAACGGGGGTCAAGAGACCCAGTACTTC
TRBD2	TRBV7-2	TRBJ2-1	-	CASSLLAGDPEQFF	TGTGCCAGCAGCTTACTAGCGGGGGATCCTGAGCAGTTCTTC
-	TRBV7-9	TRBJ2-2	-	CASSQDSLRGTGELFF	TGTGCCAGCAGCCAAGACAGCCTGCGCGGCACCGGGGAGCTGTTTTTT
TRBD1	TRBV2	TRBJ2-5	-	CASVRQGETQYF	TGTGCCAGCGTGAGACAGGGCGAGACCCAGTACTTC
TRBD1	TRBV6-5	TRBJ1-1	-	CASTSTGGVSEAFF	TGTGCCAGCACCTCTACAGGGGGCGTATCTGAAGCTTTCTTT
TRBD2	TRBV7-6	TRBJ2-5	-	CASRPLAGGPETQYF	TGTGCCAGCAGACCACTAGCGGGGGGCCCCGAGACCCAGTACTTC
TRBD1	TRBV19	TRBJ2-3	-	CASSITQGEADTQYF	TGTGCCAGTAGTATAACACAGGGGGAGGCAGATACGCAGTATTTT
-	TRBV7-6	TRBJ1-5	-	CASSLKGYSNQPQHF	TGTGCCAGCAGCCTCAAGGGGTATAGCAATCAGCCCCAGCATTTT